The 9 T cell receptor beta chains presented below share a single source sample, sequenced in a study of T cells in Graves' hyperthyroidism and ophthalmopathy. Amplified regions were TCR beta CDR3 sequences from RNA transcripts. Initially, a first-round RT-PCR of the TCR CDR3 employed the HTBI primer set. MiXCR, run by TCRdb on the multiplex PCR reads, gives a single entry per CDR3 protein. The table has about 420,000 distinct CDR3 sequences, around 14% seen once. The sample was blood. These receptors were obtained from a woman aged 18-35 years with Graves' hyperthyroidism.

This rearrangement joins TRBV9 to TRBJ2-3; a possible D gene is TRBD1 (6 bases). CDR3 length: 16 residues. Germline CDR1 reads SGDLS; CDR2 reads YYNGEE. Trimming shortened V by 7 bases and J by 0 bases, and 18 bases separated the two germline ends. This chain's CDR3 is CASVRGQLSSTDTQYF. CDR3 coding DNA: TGTGCCAGCGTCAGAGGACAGCTGTCGAGCACAGATACGCAGTATTTT.

The chain is built from TRBV12-3 or TRBV12-4 and TRBJ1-1, with 7 nucleotides matching TRBD1. Trimming cost V 6 bases and J 3 bases; bases outside gene matches: 7. The CDR3 sequence is 14 residues long. For the CDR3, the DNA is TGTGCCAGCAGCCAGCAGGGGGGGGACACTGAAGCTTTCTTT. Its translation is CASSQQGGDTEAFF.

The chain is built from TRBV4-1 and TRBJ2-1, with 10 bases matching TRBD2. Germline V CDR1 and CDR2: MGHRA, YSYEKL. This CDR3 is 17 amino acids long. J gave up 7 bases and V 1 base, and 10 bases lay outside the gene matches. The CDR3 reads CASSQGPRLAGRNEQFF. CDR3 nucleotides: TGCGCCAGCAGCCAAGGGCCCAGACTAGCGGGCCGGAATGAGCAGTTCTTC.

This clonotype occurred a few times. The V gene is TRBV5-1, the J gene TRBJ1-4; D gene unclear. V was shortened by 4 bases and J by 6 bases, with 10 bases between the two germline ends. Germline V gene lookup returns CDR1 SGHRS and CDR2 YFSETQ. This CDR3 has 13 residues. This CDR3 reads CASSNPSDEKLFF. CDR3 DNA sequence: TGCGCCAGCAGCAACCCGAGCGATGAAAAACTGTTTTTT.

In nucleotides, the CDR3 is TGTGCCAGCAGCCGGGAGTCACTGACAGGGAGCTTCTCTGGAAACACCATATATTTT. Amino acids: CASSRESLTGSFSGNTIYF. This chain links TRBV28 with TRBJ1-3; 7 positions match TRBD1. CDR3 length: 19 amino acids. V gave up 6 bases and J gave up 0 bases; unmatched junction bases: 17. Per the germline V gene, CDR1 is MDHEN and CDR2 is SYDVKM.

This clonotype was detected ten times or more. The CDR3 region is CSARESGNPLYEFF. The CDR3 DNA is TGCAGTGCTAGAGAGAGCGGGAACCCGCTTTACGAGTTCTTC. The V gene is TRBV20-1, the J gene TRBJ2-1, with 7 bases that match TRBD2. Germline loops: CDR1 DFQATT, CDR2 SNEGSKA (reference sequence). The ends lost 0 bases at V and 14 bases at J; junction bases unmatched: 13. The CDR3 consists of 14 residues.

The sample holds many counts of this clonotype. The chain carries TRBV20-1 and TRBJ2-1; 8 bases match TRBD2. Germline loops: CDR1 DFQATT, CDR2 SNEGSKA (reference sequence). The J segment lost 7 bases and the V segment lost 1 base, leaving 12 bases of the junction unmatched. The CDR3 contains 16 residues. CDR3: CSARGLKRERGNEQFF. In DNA, the CDR3 is TGCAGTGCTAGAGGACTTAAGCGGGAGAGAGGGAATGAGCAGTTCTTC.

The chain carries TRBV18 and TRBJ2-5; D gene ambiguous. The ends were cut back, 1 base at V and 2 bases at J, with 5 bases in the middle. The CDR3 consists of 13 residues. Germline CDR1 is KGHSH and CDR2 is LQKENI. The CDR3 nucleotides read TGTGCCAGCTCACCACAACAGCAAGAGACCCAGTACTTC. It encodes CASSPQQQETQYF. Full variable domain (missing parts from reference TRBV18 and TRBJ2-5): NAGVMQNPRHLVRRRGQEARLRCSPMKGHSHVYWYRQLPEEGLKFMVYLQKENIIDESGMPKERFSAEFPKEGPSILRIQQVVRGDSAAYFCASSPQQQETQYFGPGTRLLVL.

This clonotype was seen repeatedly, ten times or more. The CDR3 spells CSVEESIGLEQFF. For the CDR3, the DNA is TGCAGCGTTGAAGAATCGATAGGTCTTGAGCAGTTCTTC. The chain recombines TRBV29-1 with TRBJ2-1, with D unresolved. Trimming left V 0 bases short and J 9 bases short, with 12 bases between. CDR1 and CDR2 from the germline V gene are SQVTM and ANQGSEA. The CDR3 has 13 residues.